This TCR beta chain originates from a study of cytomegalovirus exposure and HLA in healthy donors. Study-level results: Later analysis indicated greater clonal expansion among HLA-associated TCR beta chains than among equally common other chains. A cluster of highly shared sequence variants was likely a sequencing artifact. An apparent linkage of common viral pathogens to several of the most significant clusters emerged in a later analysis.

A word on this clone: Its specificity is unknown.

The study ran its PCR with 60 Vbeta and 13 Jbeta primers. The protocol was immunoSEQ multiplex PCR, while the TCRdb copy is restricted to in-frame clones and leaves out a portion. The data contain around 160,000 clones, over 75% of them seen just once; the ten biggest clones take up 11% to 15%. This CDR3 contains 15 residues. Germline V gene sequence: CDR1 MNHEY, CDR2 SMNVEV (reference sequence). The V end was cut by 3 bases, the J end by 6 bases, with 16 bases between. The chain uses TRBV27 and TRBJ2-3, with D possibly TRBD1 on 6 matching bases. The sample comprised PBMCs. The TCR sequence derives from a man aged 50 to 60 in good health and CMV-seropositive. CDR3 bases: TGTGCCAGCAGTTTCGACAGGACCTTGGGGGATACGCAGTATTTT. Amino acids: CASSFDRTLGDTQYF.